These 10 T cell receptor beta chains share one sample of origin, sequenced in a study of blood T cell repertoires in COVID-19. Assay: immunoSEQ multiplex PCR; the TCRdb copy retains only in-frame clones and omits some. The sample lists around 320,000 clones; roughly 89% were seen once. The source material was peripheral blood. These TCRs come from a woman in her 30s with COVID-19, enrolled during active disease.

The genes are TRBV27 and TRBJ1-5, with unresolved D. The CDR3 extends over 13 amino acids. Trimming left V 7 bases short and J 0 bases short, with 7 bases between. Germline lookup yields CDR1 MNHEY and CDR2 SMNVEV (reference sequence). This chain's CDR3 is CASKLYSNQPQHF. CDR3 sequence (DNA): TGTGCCAGCAAACTATATAGCAATCAGCCCCAGCATTTT.

Only one count was recorded for this clone. The chain is built from TRBV18 and TRBJ1-1; D is undetermined. Germline CDR1 is KGHSH and CDR2 is LQKENI. The length of the CDR3 is 14 residues. Trimming took 2 bases from V and 2 from J, leaving 9 bases between them. The CDR3 loop reads CASSPYPGNTEAFF. The CDR3 coding sequence is TGTGCCAGCTCACCATACCCAGGAAACACTGAAGCTTTCTTT.

V usage is TRBV5-1 and J usage is TRBJ1-3; 7 bases map to TRBD1. The CDR3 consists of 13 residues. The junction had 4 bases not matched to a gene; V was cut back by 8 bases and J by 2 bases. CDR1 is SGHRS and CDR2 is YFSETQ in the germline V gene. Here the CDR3 reads CASAQGTGNTIYF. The CDR3 bases are TGCGCCAGTGCACAGGGGACTGGAAACACCATATATTTT.

The chain couples TRBV11-3 to TRBJ2-3; 8 nucleotides match TRBD2. V shed 1 base and J 6 bases; nucleotides not matched to a gene: 6. The CDR3 loop spans 15 amino acids. The germline V gene encodes CDR1 SGHNT and CDR2 YENEEA. CDR3 sequence reads: CASSLALAGKDTQYF. The CDR3 region has the DNA TGTGCCAGCAGCTTAGCTTTAGCGGGGAAGGATACGCAGTATTTT.

This chain links TRBV6-2 or TRBV6-3 with TRBJ2-1; 8 nucleotides line up with TRBD2. V lost 6 bases to trimming and J lost 4 bases; unmatched junction nucleotides: 8. From germline, CDR1 is MNHEY and CDR2 SVGEGT. The CDR3 runs 15 residues. The CDR3 reads CASSQIAGFYNEQFF. The DNA of the CDR3 is TGTGCCAGCAGCCAAATAGCGGGGTTTTACAATGAGCAGTTCTTC.

The rearrangement joins TRBV5-1 to TRBJ1-1; D remains unclear. V was cut by 3 bases and J by 0 bases, with 12 bases left in between. The V gene's germline CDR1 is SGHRS and CDR2 YFSETQ. CDR3 length: 15 amino acids. The CDR3 here is CASSYTTQLNTEAFF. Written as DNA, the CDR3 is TGCGCCAGCAGCTACACCACACAGCTGAACACTGAAGCTTTCTTT.

This clone was observed a handful of times. The chain joins TRBV6-5 to TRBJ1-3, with D possibly matching TRBD1 (5 bases). Germline loops: CDR1 MNHEY, CDR2 SVGAGI. V lost 6 bases and J lost 2, with 8 bases in between. The CDR3 spans 13 residues. CDR3 nucleotides: TGTGCCAGCAGGTTGACAGCTGGAAACACCATATATTTT. It translates to CASRLTAGNTIYF.

This clone was found a few times. V gene TRBV5-1 combines with J gene TRBJ2-7; a possible D gene is TRBD1 (5 bases). There are 14 residues in the CDR3. From germline, CDR1 is SGHRS and CDR2 YFSETQ. Trimming removed 5 bases from V and 6 bases from J, with 18 bases in between. The CDR3 nucleotides are TGCGCCAGCAGGAGGCAGGGCCCCCTGGTCGAGCAGTACTTC. Translated, it gives CASRRQGPLVEQYF.

V gene TRBV2 combines with J gene TRBJ2-1; the match to TRBD2 covers 9 bases. Unmatched junction bases numbered 7, after V lost 7 bases and J lost 6 bases. Germline CDR1 is SNHLY and CDR2 is FYNNEI. The CDR3 length is 14 residues. CDR3 loop: CASIVLAGVNEQFF. CDR3 coding DNA: TGTGCCAGCATCGTATTAGCGGGAGTCAATGAGCAGTTCTTC.

The CDR3 bases are TGTGCCAGTAGTATCCTGTCGGATGGGCTGAACACTGAAGCTTTCTTT. It encodes CASSILSDGLNTEAFF. This chain joins TRBV19 and TRBJ1-1; D remains ambiguous. Germline CDR1 and CDR2: LNHDA and SQIVND (reference sequence). This CDR3 has 16 amino acids. Trimming took 3 bases from V and 0 from J, leaving 14 bases between them.